Listed below are T cell receptor beta chains from one sample, sequenced in a study of T cell changes during pregnancy in multiple sclerosis. The table came from immunoSEQ multiplex PCR; TCRdb's copy has only in-frame clones and leaves some out. The sample has tens of thousands of clones; roughly 92% are singletons. The sample consisted of CD4+ T cells from peripheral blood mononuclear cells, taken in the second trimester of pregnancy. The source of these receptors is a female donor in good health, enrolled as a control in a pregnancy study. The CDR3 runs from the conserved cysteine through the conserved F or W. D genes are given only for firm matches. Some rows mark clone size as missing; the rest say once, few, many or name a class of expanded clone.

j_gene	d_gene	abundance	len	v_gene	CDR3nt	CDR3aa
TRBJ1-2	TRBD1	NA	14	TRBV30	TGTGCCTGGAAGGGGCAGGGGGCGCGAAATGGCTACACCTTC	CAWKGQGARNGYTF
TRBJ1-4	NA	NA	15	TRBV5-1	TGCGCCAGCAGCTTGGAGCTCAGGGGTAACGAAAAACTGTTTTTT	CASSLELRGNEKLFF
TRBJ2-3	NA	NA	16	TRBV4-2	TGTGCCAGCAGCCAAGAACACAGAACTAGCACAGATACGCAGTATTTT	CASSQEHRTSTDTQYF
TRBJ2-2	TRBD2	NA	15	TRBV7-2	TGTGCCAGCAGCTTACGGAGCGGGGGGGCCGGGGAGCTGTTTTTT	CASSLRSGGAGELFF
TRBJ2-1	TRBD2	NA	15	TRBV11-3	TGTGCCAGCAGCTTAGGTTCTAGCGGCAACAATGAGCAGTTCTTC	CASSLGSSGNNEQFF
TRBJ2-1	NA	NA	11	TRBV30	TGTGCCTGGAGCTATGGCAATGAGCAGTTCTTC	CAWSYGNEQFF
TRBJ1-1	TRBD1	NA	16	TRBV6-5	TGTGCCAGCAGTTACCTACCTGGACAGGGAGGGACTGAAGCTTTCTTT	CASSYLPGQGGTEAFF
TRBJ2-3	NA	few	16	TRBV5-1	TGCGCCAGCACTCAAGACGGGGAGCCGTCCATAGATACGCAGTATTTT	CASTQDGEPSIDTQYF
TRBJ1-2	TRBD1	once	14	TRBV27	TGTGCCAGCAGTCGAGGACAGGGACAGTATGGCTACACCTTC	CASSRGQGQYGYTF
TRBJ1-1	NA	NA	13	TRBV7-9	TGTGCCAGCAGCTTCGGTCGTGACACTGAAGCTTTCTTT	CASSFGRDTEAFF
TRBJ1-6	NA	few	14	TRBV7-9	TGTGCCAGCAGCCGAGGGTTCGTTGATTCACCCCTCCACTTT	CASSRGFVDSPLHF
TRBJ1-1	NA	NA	13	TRBV6-4	TGTGCCAGCAGTTACGACATGAACACTGAAGCTTTCTTT	CASSYDMNTEAFF
TRBJ1-5	TRBD1	NA	13	TRBV6-5	TGTGCCAGCATGGGGCAGGGGGACCAGCCCCAGCATTTT	CASMGQGDQPQHF
TRBJ2-7	NA	NA	13	TRBV27	TGTGCCAGCAGTTTAGAGGGAAGGGACGAGCAGTACTTC	CASSLEGRDEQYF
TRBJ1-1	NA	NA	15	TRBV27	TGTGCCAGCAGTTTAGGGGCGGGGGCTAAGACTGAAGCTTTCTTT	CASSLGAGAKTEAFF
TRBJ2-7	TRBD2	NA	17	TRBV5-1	TGCGCCAGCAGCTTCCCCGGGACTAGCGGGGGCCCGATCGAGCAGTACTTC	CASSFPGTSGGPIEQYF
TRBJ2-7	NA	NA	17	TRBV7-2	TGTGCCAGCAACTTAGCTGGGGGTTCAGGGGCGTCCTACGAGCAGTACTTC	CASNLAGGSGASYEQYF
TRBJ2-6	NA	NA	17	TRBV5-1	TGCGCCAGCAGACCAACAGGGGGGGTCTCTGGGGCCAACGTCCCGACTTTC	CASRPTGGVSGANVPTF
TRBJ2-1	TRBD2	NA	20	TRBV9	TGTGCCAGCAGCTCCGGGACTAGCGGGGGTTCTAGGTTCCCCTTAGATGAGCAGTTCTTC	CASSSGTSGGSRFPLDEQFF
TRBJ1-1	TRBD1	NA	14	TRBV5-1	TGCGCCAGCAGCCAACAGACAGGGGTCACTGAAGCTTTCTTT	CASSQQTGVTEAFF
TRBJ2-5	TRBD2	NA	15	TRBV6-1	TGTGCCAGCAGTGAGCTAGCGGGGGTGGGGGGGACCCAGTACTTC	CASSELAGVGGTQYF
TRBJ2-5	TRBD1	NA	15	TRBV5-1	TGCGCCAGCAGCTTGGAGCAGGGGGTGAGATGGACCCAGTACTTC	CASSLEQGVRWTQYF
TRBJ1-5	NA	NA	21	TRBV19	TGTGCCAGTAGTCCTCTTGCGATTGTCGGGGGTCGGAGGTATAGCAATCAGCCCCAGCATTTT	CASSPLAIVGGRRYSNQPQHF
TRBJ2-2	TRBD1	NA	16	TRBV10-3	TGTGCCATCAGTGGGAGACAGGGGCCGAACACCGGGGAGCTGTTTTTT	CAISGRQGPNTGELFF
TRBJ1-2	NA	once	14	TRBV6-1	TGTGCCAGCAGTGTTTACAGACCAAACTATGGCTACACCTTC	CASSVYRPNYGYTF
TRBJ2-7	TRBD2	NA	13	TRBV6-6	TGTGCCAGCAGACTGGGACTAGCGGACGAGCAGTACTTC	CASRLGLADEQYF
TRBJ1-1	NA	once	15	TRBV18	TGTGCCAGCTCGCCCCGACAGAACTGGGGCACTGAAGCTTTCTTT	CASSPRQNWGTEAFF
TRBJ2-6	TRBD1	once	16	TRBV29-1	TGCAGCGCGTGGGACAGGGAAATCTCTGGGGCCAACGTCCTGACTTTC	CSAWDREISGANVLTF